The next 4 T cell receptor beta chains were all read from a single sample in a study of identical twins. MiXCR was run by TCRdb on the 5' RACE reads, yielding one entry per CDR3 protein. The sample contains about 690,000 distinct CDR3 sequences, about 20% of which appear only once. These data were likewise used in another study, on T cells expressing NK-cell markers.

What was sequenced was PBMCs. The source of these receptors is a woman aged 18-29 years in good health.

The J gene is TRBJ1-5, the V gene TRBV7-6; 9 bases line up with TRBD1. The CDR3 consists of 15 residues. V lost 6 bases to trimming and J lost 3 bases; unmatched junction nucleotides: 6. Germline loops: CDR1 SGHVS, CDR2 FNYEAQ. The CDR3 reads CASSPGTGNNQPQHF. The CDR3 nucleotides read TGTGCCAGCAGTCCCGGGACAGGGAACAATCAGCCCCAGCATTTT.

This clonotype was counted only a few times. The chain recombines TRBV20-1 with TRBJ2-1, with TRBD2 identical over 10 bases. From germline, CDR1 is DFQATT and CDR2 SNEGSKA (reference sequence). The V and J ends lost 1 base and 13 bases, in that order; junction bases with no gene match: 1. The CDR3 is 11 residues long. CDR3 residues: CSARGLAGQFF. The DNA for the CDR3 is TGCAGTGCTAGAGGACTAGCGGGTCAGTTCTTC.

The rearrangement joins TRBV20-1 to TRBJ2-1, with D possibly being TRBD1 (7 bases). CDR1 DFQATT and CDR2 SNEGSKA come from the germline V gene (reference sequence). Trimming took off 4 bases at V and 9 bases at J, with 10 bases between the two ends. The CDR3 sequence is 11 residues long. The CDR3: CSAIRGAEQFF. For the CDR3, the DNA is TGCAGTGCTATCAGGGGGGCTGAGCAGTTCTTC.

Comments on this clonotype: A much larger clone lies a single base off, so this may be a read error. In nucleotides, the CDR3 is TGTACCAGCAGTTCAACCGGGACAGGCCTAAGCTCCTACAATGAGCAGTTCTTC. Translating gives CTSSSTGTGLSSYNEQFF. J is TRBJ2-1 and V is TRBV12-3 or TRBV12-4; 8 bases map to TRBD1. The CDR3 contains 18 residues.